This T cell receptor beta chain originates from a study of T-cell reconstitution after alpha-beta-depleted transplantation in children. A note on this clonotype: No antigen is known for it.

Germline V gene lookup returns CDR1 MNHEY and CDR2 SVGAGI. V lost 2 bases and J lost 3, with 11 bases in between. The CDR3 is 14 amino acids. Overall study findings and caveats: Diversity and T-cell counts at one year after transplant derived mostly from new T cells. Several hundred graft clones that had expanded were reportedly the source of alpha-beta T cells about two months after transplant.

As it was prepared, the TCRbeta library received unique molecular identifiers. Using its own MiXCR run on the PCR reads, TCRdb lists one record per CDR3 protein. The table has 250,000 to 400,000 distinct CDR3 sequences, about a quarter seen once. V gene TRBV6-5 combines with J gene TRBJ2-7; D is unclear. This clonotype was sampled from a male patient younger than 18 who had a stem cell transplant for acute lymphoblastic leukemia, so the T cells may come from the graft donor. The material sequenced was PBMCs, mostly from graft donor cells, taken 180 days after TCRalphabeta/CD19-depleted stem cell transplant. CDR3 coding DNA: TGTGCCAGCAGTTACAGGGCGCTCCGCTACGAGCAGTACTTC. Encoded protein: CASSYRALRYEQYF.